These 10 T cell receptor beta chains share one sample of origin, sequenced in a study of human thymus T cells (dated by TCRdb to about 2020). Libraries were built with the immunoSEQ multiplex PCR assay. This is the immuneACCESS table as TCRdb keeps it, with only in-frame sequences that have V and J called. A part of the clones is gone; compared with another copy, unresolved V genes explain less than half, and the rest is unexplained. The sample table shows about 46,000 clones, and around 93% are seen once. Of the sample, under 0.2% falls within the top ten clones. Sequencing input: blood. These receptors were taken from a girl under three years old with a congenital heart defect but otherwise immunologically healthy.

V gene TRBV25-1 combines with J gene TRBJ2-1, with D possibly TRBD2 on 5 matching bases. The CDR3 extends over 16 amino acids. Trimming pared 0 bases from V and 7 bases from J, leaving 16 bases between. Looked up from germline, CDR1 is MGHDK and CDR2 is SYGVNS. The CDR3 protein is CASSEYNPQLGNEQFF. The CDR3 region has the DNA TGTGCCAGCAGTGAATATAACCCCCAACTAGGGAATGAGCAGTTCTTC.

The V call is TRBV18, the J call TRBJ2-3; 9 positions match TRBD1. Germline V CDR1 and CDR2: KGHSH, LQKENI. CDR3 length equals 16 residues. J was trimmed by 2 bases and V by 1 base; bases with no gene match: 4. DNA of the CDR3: TGTGCCAGCTCACCACGACAGGGGGTTCTCACAGATACGCAGTATTTT. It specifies CASSPRQGVLTDTQYF.

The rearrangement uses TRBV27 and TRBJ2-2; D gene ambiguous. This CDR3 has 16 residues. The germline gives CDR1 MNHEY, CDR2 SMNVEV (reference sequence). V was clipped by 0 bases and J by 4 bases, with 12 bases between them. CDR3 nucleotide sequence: TGTGCCAGCAGTTTATCTGGGTCTGGTATCACCGGGGAGCTGTTTTTT. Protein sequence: CASSLSGSGITGELFF.

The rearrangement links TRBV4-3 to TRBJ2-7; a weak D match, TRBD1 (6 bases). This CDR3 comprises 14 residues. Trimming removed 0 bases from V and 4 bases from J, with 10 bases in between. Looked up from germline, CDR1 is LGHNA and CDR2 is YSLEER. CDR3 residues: CASSQEPGVYEQYF. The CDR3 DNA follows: TGCGCCAGCAGCCAAGAACCAGGGGTTTACGAGCAGTACTTC.

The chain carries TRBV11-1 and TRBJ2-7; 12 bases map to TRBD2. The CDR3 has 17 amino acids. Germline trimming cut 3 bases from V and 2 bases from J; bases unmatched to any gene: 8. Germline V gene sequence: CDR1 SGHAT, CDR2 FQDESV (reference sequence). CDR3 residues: CASSFLAGGPRTYEQYF. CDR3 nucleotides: TGTGCCAGCAGCTTCCTAGCGGGAGGGCCGAGGACCTACGAGCAGTACTTC.

For the CDR3, the DNA is TGTGCCAGCAGCCGTTTTTCGGACAGTGGGGTGTACATTCAGTACTTC. Translation: CASSRFSDSGVYIQYF. J is TRBJ2-4 and V is TRBV7-8; tentative D call: TRBD1 (6 bases). V was shortened by 5 bases and J by 8 bases, with 22 bases between the two germline ends. Germline V gives CDR1 SGHVS, CDR2 FQNEAQ. The CDR3 runs to 16 residues.

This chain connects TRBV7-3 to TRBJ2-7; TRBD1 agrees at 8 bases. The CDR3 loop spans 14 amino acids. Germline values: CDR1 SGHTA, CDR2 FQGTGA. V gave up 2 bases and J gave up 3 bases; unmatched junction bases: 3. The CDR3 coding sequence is TGTGCCAGCAGCTTAGGGACAGGACTCTACGAGCAGTACTTC. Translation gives CASSLGTGLYEQYF.

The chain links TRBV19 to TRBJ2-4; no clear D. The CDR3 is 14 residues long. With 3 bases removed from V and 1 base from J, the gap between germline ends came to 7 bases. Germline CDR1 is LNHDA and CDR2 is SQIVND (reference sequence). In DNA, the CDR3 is TGTGCCAGTAGTATGGTGGGGGCCAAAAACATTCAGTACTTC. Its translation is CASSMVGAKNIQYF.

The CDR3 here is CASSHRSGSSYNEQFF. In nucleotides, the CDR3 is TGCGCCAGCAGCCACCGCAGCGGGAGCTCCTACAATGAGCAGTTCTTC. The chain is built from TRBV4-3 and TRBJ2-1, with TRBD2 identical over 8 bases. V was clipped by 3 bases and J by 0 bases; unmatched bases: 4. The germline gives CDR1 LGHNA, CDR2 YSLEER. CDR3 length: 16 amino acids.

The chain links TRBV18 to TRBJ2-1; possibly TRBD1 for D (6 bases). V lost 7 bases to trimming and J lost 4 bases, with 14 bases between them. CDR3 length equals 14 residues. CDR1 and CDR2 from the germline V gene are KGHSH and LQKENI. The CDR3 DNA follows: TGTGCCAGCTTACAGGGAAAGGGGTACAATGAGCAGTTCTTC. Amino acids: CASLQGKGYNEQFF. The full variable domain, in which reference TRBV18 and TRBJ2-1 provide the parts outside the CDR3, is NAGVMQNPRHLVRRRGQEARLRCSPMKGHSHVYWYRQLPEEGLKFMVYLQKENIIDESGMPKERFSAEFPKEGPSILRIQQVVRGDSAAYFCASLQGKGYNEQFFGPGTRLTVL.